Sequencing of this TCR beta chain was carried out in a study of neurological immune-mediated disorders. It was from 2 million PBMCs stored at -80 C that the unsorted libraries were obtained. In regard to this clonotype: A single base separates this from a much larger clone, so it may be a read error.

Germline assignment: CDR1 MGHDK and CDR2 SYGVNS. CDR3 length: 12 amino acids. TCRdb reprocessed the 5' RACE reads via MiXCR and lists one record per CDR3 protein. In the table there are about 46,000 distinct CDR3 sequences, 1.9% of which are singletons. Sequenced input: PBMCs. The sequence derives from a woman aged 35 to 49 with multiple sclerosis. This sequence joins TRBV25-1 and TRBJ2-2; D is perhaps TRBD2 (6 bases). The chain's CDR3 is CASSEWGGEMFF. DNA for the CDR3: TGTGCCAGCAGTGAATGGGGCGGGGAGATGTTTTTT.